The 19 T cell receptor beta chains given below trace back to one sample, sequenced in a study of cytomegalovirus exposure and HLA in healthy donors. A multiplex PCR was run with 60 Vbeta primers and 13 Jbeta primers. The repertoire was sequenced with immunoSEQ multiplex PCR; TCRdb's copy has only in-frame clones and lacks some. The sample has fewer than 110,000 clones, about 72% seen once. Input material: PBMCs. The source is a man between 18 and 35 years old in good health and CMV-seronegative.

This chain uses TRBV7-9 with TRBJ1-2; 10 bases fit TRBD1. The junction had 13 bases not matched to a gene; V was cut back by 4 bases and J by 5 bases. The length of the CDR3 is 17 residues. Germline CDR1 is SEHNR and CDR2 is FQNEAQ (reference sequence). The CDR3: CASSSTAGDRGLYGYTF. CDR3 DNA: TGTGCCAGCAGCTCCACAGCTGGGGACAGGGGCCTATATGGCTACACCTTC. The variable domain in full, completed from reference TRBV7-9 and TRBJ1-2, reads DTGVSQNPRHKITKRGQNVTFRCDPISEHNRLYWYRQTLGQGPEFLTYFQNEAQLEKSRLLSDRFSAERPKGSFSTLEIQRTEQGDSAMYLCASSSTAGDRGLYGYTFGSGTRLTVV.

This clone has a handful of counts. The CDR3 loop is CASSQGQGNQPQHF. CDR3 coding DNA: TGCGCCAGCAGCCAAGGCCAGGGTAATCAGCCCCAGCATTTT. The rearrangement uses TRBV4-3 and TRBJ1-5; possibly TRBD1 for D (5 bases). The CDR3 is made up of 14 amino acids. Germline CDR1 is LGHNA and CDR2 is YSLEER. V was shortened by 1 base and J by 4 bases, with 8 bases between the two germline ends.

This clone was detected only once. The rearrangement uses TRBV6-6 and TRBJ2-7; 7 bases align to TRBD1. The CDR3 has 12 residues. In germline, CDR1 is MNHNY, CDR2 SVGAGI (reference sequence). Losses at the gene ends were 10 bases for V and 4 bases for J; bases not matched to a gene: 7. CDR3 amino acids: CATSMTGYEQYF. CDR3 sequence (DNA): TGTGCCACTTCGATGACAGGGTACGAGCAGTACTTC.

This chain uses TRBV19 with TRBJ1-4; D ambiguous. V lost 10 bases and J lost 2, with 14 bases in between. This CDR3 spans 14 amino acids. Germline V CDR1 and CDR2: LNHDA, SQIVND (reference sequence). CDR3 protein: CATRPEMTNEKLFF. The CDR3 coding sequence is TGTGCCACCCGTCCGGAGATGACTAATGAAAAACTGTTTTTT.

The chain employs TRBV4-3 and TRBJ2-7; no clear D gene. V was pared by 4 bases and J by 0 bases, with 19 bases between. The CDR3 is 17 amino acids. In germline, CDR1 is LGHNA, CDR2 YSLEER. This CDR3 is CASSLGLGRHSSYEQYF. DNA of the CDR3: TGCGCCAGCAGCCTTGGGTTGGGTCGGCACAGCTCCTACGAGCAGTACTTC.

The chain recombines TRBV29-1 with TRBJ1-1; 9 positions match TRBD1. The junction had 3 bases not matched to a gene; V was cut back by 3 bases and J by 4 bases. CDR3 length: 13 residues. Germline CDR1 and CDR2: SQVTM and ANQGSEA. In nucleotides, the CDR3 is TGCAGCGTTGATTTGACAGGGGGCACTGAAGCTTTCTTT. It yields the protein CSVDLTGGTEAFF.

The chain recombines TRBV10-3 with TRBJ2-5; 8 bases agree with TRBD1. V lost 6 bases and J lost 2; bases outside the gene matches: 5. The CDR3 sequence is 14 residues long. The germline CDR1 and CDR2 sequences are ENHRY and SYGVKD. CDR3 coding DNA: TGTGCCATCAGGAACAGGGGGGATCAAGAGACCCAGTACTTC. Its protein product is CAIRNRGDQETQYF.

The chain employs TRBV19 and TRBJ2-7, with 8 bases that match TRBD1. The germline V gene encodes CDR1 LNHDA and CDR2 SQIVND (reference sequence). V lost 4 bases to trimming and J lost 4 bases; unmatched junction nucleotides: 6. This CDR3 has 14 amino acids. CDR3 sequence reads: CASSTRTGWYEQYF. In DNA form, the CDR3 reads TGTGCCAGTAGTACCAGGACAGGGTGGTACGAGCAGTACTTC.

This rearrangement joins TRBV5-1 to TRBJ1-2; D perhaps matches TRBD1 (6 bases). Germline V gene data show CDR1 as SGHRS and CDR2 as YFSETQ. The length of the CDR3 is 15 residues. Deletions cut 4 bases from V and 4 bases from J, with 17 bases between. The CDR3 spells CASSPRDTKLYGYTF. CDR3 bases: TGCGCCAGCAGCCCCCGGGACACCAAGCTCTATGGCTACACCTTC.

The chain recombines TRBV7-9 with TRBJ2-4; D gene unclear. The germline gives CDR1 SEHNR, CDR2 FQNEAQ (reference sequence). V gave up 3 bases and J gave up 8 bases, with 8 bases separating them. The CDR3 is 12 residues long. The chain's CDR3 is CASSFTADIQYF. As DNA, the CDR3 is TGTGCCAGCAGCTTCACCGCAGACATTCAGTACTTC.

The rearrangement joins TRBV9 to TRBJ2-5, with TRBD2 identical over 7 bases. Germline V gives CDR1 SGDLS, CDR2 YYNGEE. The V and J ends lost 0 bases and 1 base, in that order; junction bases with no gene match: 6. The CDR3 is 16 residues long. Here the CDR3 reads CASSVVPGGSQETQYF. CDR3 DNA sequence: TGTGCCAGCAGCGTAGTACCGGGGGGATCCCAAGAGACCCAGTACTTC.

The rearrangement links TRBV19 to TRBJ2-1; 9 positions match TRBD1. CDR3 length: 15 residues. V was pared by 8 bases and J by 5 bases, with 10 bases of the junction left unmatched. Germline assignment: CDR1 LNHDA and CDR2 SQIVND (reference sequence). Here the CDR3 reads CASDRDRVCHNEQFF. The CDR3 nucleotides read TGTGCCAGTGACAGGGACAGGGTTTGCCACAATGAGCAGTTCTTC.

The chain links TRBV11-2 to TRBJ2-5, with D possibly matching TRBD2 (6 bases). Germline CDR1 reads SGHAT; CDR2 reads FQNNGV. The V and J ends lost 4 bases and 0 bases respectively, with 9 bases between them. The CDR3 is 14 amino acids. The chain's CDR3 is CASSWRGDQETQYF. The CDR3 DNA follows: TGTGCCAGCAGCTGGAGGGGCGACCAAGAGACCCAGTACTTC.

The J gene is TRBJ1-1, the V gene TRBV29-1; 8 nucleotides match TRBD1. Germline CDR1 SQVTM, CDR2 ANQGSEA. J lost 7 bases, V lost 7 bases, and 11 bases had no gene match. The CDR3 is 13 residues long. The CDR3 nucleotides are TGCAGCGCCGGACAGGGTGGGGGGGTTGAAGCTTTCTTT. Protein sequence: CSAGQGGGVEAFF.

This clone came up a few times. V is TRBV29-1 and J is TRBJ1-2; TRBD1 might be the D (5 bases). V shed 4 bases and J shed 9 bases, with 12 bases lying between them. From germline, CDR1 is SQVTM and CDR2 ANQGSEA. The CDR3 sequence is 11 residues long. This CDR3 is CSVVVGGRYTF. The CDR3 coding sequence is TGCAGCGTTGTTGTCGGGGGACGCTACACCTTC.

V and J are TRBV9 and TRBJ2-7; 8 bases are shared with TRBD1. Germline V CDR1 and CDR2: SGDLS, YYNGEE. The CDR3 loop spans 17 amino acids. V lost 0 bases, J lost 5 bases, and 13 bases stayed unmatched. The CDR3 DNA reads TGTGCCAGCAGCGTAGCAGATCAGGGGGCACTTCCTAACGAGCAGTACTTC. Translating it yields CASSVADQGALPNEQYF.

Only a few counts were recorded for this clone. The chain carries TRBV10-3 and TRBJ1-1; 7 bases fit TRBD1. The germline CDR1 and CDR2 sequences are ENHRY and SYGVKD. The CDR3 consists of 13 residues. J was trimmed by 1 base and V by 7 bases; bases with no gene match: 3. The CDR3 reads CAIKAGGNTEAFF. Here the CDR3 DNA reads TGTGCCATCAAGGCAGGGGGGAACACTGAAGCTTTCTTT.

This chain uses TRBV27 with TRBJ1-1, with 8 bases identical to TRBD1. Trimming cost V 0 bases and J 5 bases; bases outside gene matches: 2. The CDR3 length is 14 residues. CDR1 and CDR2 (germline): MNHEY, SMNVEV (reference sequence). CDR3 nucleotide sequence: TGTGCCAGCAGTTTATCGACAGGGGAAACTGAAGCTTTCTTT. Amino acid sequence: CASSLSTGETEAFF.

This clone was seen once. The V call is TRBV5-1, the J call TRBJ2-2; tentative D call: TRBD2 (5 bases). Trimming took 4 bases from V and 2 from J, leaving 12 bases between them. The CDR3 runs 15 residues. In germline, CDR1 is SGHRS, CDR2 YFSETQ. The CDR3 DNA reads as TGCGCCAGCAGCCCGGGGAGACCCAACACCGGGGAGCTGTTTTTT. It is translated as CASSPGRPNTGELFF.